These 10 T cell receptor beta chains share one sample of origin, sequenced in a study of T cell changes during pregnancy in multiple sclerosis. Sequencing used immunoSEQ multiplex PCR; TCRdb keeps in-frame clones, though not all of them. The sample lists roughly 52,000 clones, approximately 94% seen once, with approximately 5.5% in the top ten. Sequences were derived from CD8+ T cells from peripheral blood mononuclear cells, sampled before pregnancy. These receptors all stem from a female donor with multiple sclerosis, enrolled in a pregnancy study.

V is TRBV14 and J is TRBJ2-1; D is perhaps TRBD2 (6 bases). V was trimmed by 0 bases and J by 9 bases, leaving 18 bases between them. CDR1 SGHDN and CDR2 FVKESK come from the germline V gene. CDR3 length: 16 residues. This chain's CDR3 is CASSQDIRGGGGEQFF. CDR3 bases: TGTGCCAGCAGCCAAGATATTCGGGGAGGCGGTGGTGAGCAGTTCTTC. The full variable domain, in which reference TRBV14 and TRBJ2-1 provide the parts outside the CDR3, is EAGVTQFPSHSVIEKGQTVTLRCDPISGHDNLYWYRRVMGKEIKFLLHFVKESKQDESGMPNNRFLAERTGGTYSTLKVQPAELEDSGVYFCASSQDIRGGGGEQFFGPGTRLTVL.

This clone came up once. The rearrangement joins TRBV5-1 to TRBJ2-7; 7 bases line up with TRBD2. Losses at the gene ends were 2 bases for V and 6 bases for J; bases not matched to a gene: 5. The V gene's germline CDR1 is SGHRS and CDR2 YFSETQ. This CDR3 has 13 residues. The DNA of the CDR3 is TGCGCCAGCAGCTTAACGGGAGGAGGCGAGCAGTACTTC. Translation gives CASSLTGGGEQYF.

The chain carries TRBV5-1 and TRBJ2-1; D is possibly TRBD1 (5 bases). The germline V gene encodes CDR1 SGHRS and CDR2 YFSETQ. This CDR3 has 13 residues. Trimming pared 6 bases from V and 2 bases from J, leaving 9 bases between. CDR3 protein: CASIGQAYNEQFF. CDR3 sequence (DNA): TGCGCCAGCATTGGACAAGCCTACAATGAGCAGTTCTTC.

This chain connects TRBV6-7 to TRBJ2-1; 10 bases map to TRBD2. TRBV6-7 is sorted into the ORF group, with uncertain function. V gave up 0 bases and J gave up 14 bases; unmatched junction bases: 13. This CDR3 is built from 16 residues. The CDR3 spells CASSYSKSGRATEKFF. The CDR3 DNA reads as TGTGCCAGCAGTTACTCGAAAAGCGGGAGGGCGACGGAAAAGTTCTTC.

This clone appeared once. CDR3 nucleotides: TGTGCCAGTAGTATAGGGGCAGTGAATGGCTACACCTTC. It yields the protein CASSIGAVNGYTF. This sequence joins TRBV19 and TRBJ1-2, with D unclear. From germline, CDR1 is LNHDA and CDR2 SQIVND (reference sequence). V was cut by 1 base and J by 6 bases, with 9 bases left in between. The CDR3 runs 13 residues.

V gene TRBV27 combines with J gene TRBJ1-2; 7 positions match TRBD1. Germline CDR1 is MNHEY and CDR2 is SMNVEV (reference sequence). This CDR3 has 17 amino acids. V dropped 7 bases and J dropped 6; count of bases not matched to a gene: 20. The CDR3 DNA sequence: TGTGCCAGCACCACGCGGGACAGCCCCGTGCGAGGGCATGGCTACACCTTC. As protein: CASTTRDSPVRGHGYTF.

This clone has only a few counts. The genes are TRBV6-1 and TRBJ2-3; 11 positions agree with TRBD1. CDR3 length: 16 amino acids. The ends lost 3 bases at V and 4 bases at J; junction bases unmatched: 6. Germline CDR1 is MNHNS and CDR2 is SASEGT. This CDR3 is CASSDHRTGGADTQYF. The CDR3, as DNA: TGTGCCAGCAGTGATCACCGGACAGGGGGCGCAGATACGCAGTATTTT.

This chain links TRBV13 with TRBJ1-1; TRBD1 might be the D (5 bases). Germline CDR1 PRHDT, CDR2 FYEKMQ (reference sequence). CDR3 length equals 14 residues. Trimming removed 5 bases from V and 5 bases from J, with 15 bases in between. CDR3 bases: TGTGCCAGCAGCCCATTTGGGGGAGGGACTGAAGCTTTCTTT. Protein sequence: CASSPFGGGTEAFF.

In DNA, the CDR3 is TGTGCCAGCAGTTTAGTCGGGAGGGCTTACAATGAGCAGTTCTTC. Its translation: CASSLVGRAYNEQFF. This chain links TRBV27 with TRBJ2-1, with 8 bases matching TRBD2. Germline CDR1 MNHEY, CDR2 SMNVEV (reference sequence). The junction had 4 bases not matched to a gene; V was cut back by 2 bases and J by 4 bases. CDR3 size: 15 residues.

With regard to this clone: The junction does not match germline at one end; this may be a read error. Other nucleotide sequences from this sample produce the same CDR3. The gene calls are TRBV4-3 and TRBJ2-6; 11 bases are a match to TRBD1. CDR1 and CDR2 (germline): LGHNA, YSLEER. The CDR3 length is 17 residues. The CDR3 reads CASSQGTGGTGANVLTF. The CDR3, as DNA: TGCGCCAGCAGCCAGGGGACAGGGGGAACTGGAGCCAACGTCCTGACTTTC.